The 15 T cell receptor beta chains below all came from one sample that was sequenced in a study of cytomegalovirus exposure and HLA in healthy donors. The study ran its PCR with 60 Vbeta and 13 Jbeta primers. The method was immunoSEQ multiplex PCR; TCRdb's version includes in-frame clones alone and lacks a portion of them. Here the sample spans over 150,000 clones, roughly 77% being singletons. Specimen: PBMCs. The receptors derive from a man in his thirties or forties in good health and CMV-seropositive.

This chain links TRBV28 with TRBJ2-1; 7 positions match TRBD2. CDR3 size: 18 residues. The germline CDR1 and CDR2 sequences are MDHEN and SYDVKM. Trimming cost V 5 bases and J 3 bases; bases outside gene matches: 16. CDR3 nucleotide sequence: TGTGCCAGCAGTCTTCGTCTCATAGCGGGTGGGGACTACAATGAGCAGTTCTTC. Residues: CASSLRLIAGGDYNEQFF.

The CDR3 region is CAWSVHGADTEAFF. The CDR3 DNA reads TGTGCCTGGAGTGTACATGGGGCGGACACTGAAGCTTTCTTT. The chain is built from TRBV30 and TRBJ1-1; tentatively, D is TRBD1 (5 bases). From germline, CDR1 is GTSNPN and CDR2 SVGIG (reference sequence). The CDR3 runs 14 residues. With 0 bases removed from V and 3 bases from J, the gap between germline ends came to 11 bases.

This chain links TRBV19 with TRBJ1-5; D unclear. The V gene's germline CDR1 is LNHDA and CDR2 SQIVND (reference sequence). Trimming removed 5 bases from V and 0 bases from J, with 17 bases in between. This CDR3 contains 17 residues. Here the CDR3 reads CASSDYLGPYSNQPQHF. The CDR3 nucleotides are TGTGCCAGTAGTGACTATTTGGGCCCGTATAGCAATCAGCCCCAGCATTTT. Filled out from reference TRBV19 and TRBJ1-5, the complete variable domain reads DGGITQSPKYLFRKEGQNVTLSCEQNLNHDAMYWYRQDPGQGLRLIYYSQIVNDFQKGDIAEGYSVSREKKESFPLTVTSAQKNPTAFYLCASSDYLGPYSNQPQHFGDGTRLSIL.

The J gene is TRBJ2-5, the V gene TRBV19, with D uncertain. Germline V gives CDR1 LNHDA, CDR2 SQIVND (reference sequence). This CDR3 is built from 18 residues. Trimming cost V 9 bases and J 4 bases, with 30 bases left between them. The DNA for the CDR3 is TGTGCCAGCTCGATAGGCCAAGGTGATAGCATACATAGAGAGACCCAGTACTTC. Amino acids: CASSIGQGDSIHRETQYF.

The table lists this clone with a few counts. CDR3 nucleotide sequence: TGTGCCAGCAGCCCCCCGGAGACAGGGGGCGGAGGAGAAAAACTGTTTTTT. Amino acid sequence: CASSPPETGGGGEKLFF. The rearrangement uses TRBV21-1 and TRBJ1-4; TRBD1, the D gene given by the table, was not confirmed from the DNA. TRBV21-1 is a listed pseudogene. The CDR3 runs to 17 residues.

The rearrangement links TRBV19 to TRBJ2-1, with D maybe TRBD2 (6 bases). The CDR3 is 12 residues long. The V end was cut by 6 bases, the J end by 10 bases, with 13 bases between. CDR1 and CDR2 from the germline V gene are LNHDA and SQIVND (reference sequence). CDR3 bases: TGTGCCAGTAGCAGCACCGGGGGAGAGCAGTTCTTC. It specifies CASSSTGGEQFF.

This sequence joins TRBV15 and TRBJ1-1; D perhaps matches TRBD1 (6 bases). From germline, CDR1 is LNHNV and CDR2 YYDKDF (reference sequence). The CDR3 is 17 residues long. V dropped 1 base and J dropped 3 bases, with 18 bases sitting between them. CDR3 in amino acids: CATSRGRQQGWDTEAFF. CDR3 DNA: TGTGCCACCAGCAGAGGTCGCCAACAGGGTTGGGACACTGAAGCTTTCTTT.

This clone has just a few counts. The rearrangement uses TRBV7-8 and TRBJ2-5; D gene unclear. The CDR3 runs to 11 residues. Germline V lookup: CDR1 SGHVS, CDR2 FQNEAQ. Trimming took off 6 bases at V and 5 bases at J, with 7 bases between the two ends. CDR3 coding DNA: TGTGCCAGCAGAGAACGGGAGACCCAGTACTTC. This translates into CASRERETQYF.

The chain joins TRBV11-3 to TRBJ1-1; 9 bases match TRBD1. Trimming cost V 4 bases and J 5 bases; bases outside gene matches: 2. This CDR3 region has 13 residues. The V gene's germline CDR1 is SGHNT and CDR2 YENEEA. This CDR3 reads CASSSGTGTEAFF. CDR3 sequence (DNA): TGTGCCAGCAGCTCGGGGACAGGGACTGAAGCTTTCTTT.

This clone was counted between two and nine times. The chain joins TRBV15 to TRBJ2-1; 8 bases align to TRBD2. The CDR3 is 17 residues long. Germline V gene data show CDR1 as LNHNV and CDR2 as YYDKDF (reference sequence). With 0 bases clipped from V and 2 bases from J, the junction kept 6 bases outside the gene matches. The CDR3 loop reads CATSRDNWRGAYNEQFF. CDR3 nucleotide sequence: TGTGCCACCAGCAGAGATAATTGGCGGGGGGCCTACAATGAGCAGTTCTTC.

The chain couples TRBV30 to TRBJ1-4, with 10 bases fitting TRBD1. The CDR3 length is 15 residues. Germline V gene data show CDR1 as GTSNPN and CDR2 as SVGIG (reference sequence). The junction had 12 bases not matched to a gene; V was cut back by 3 bases and J by 11 bases. The CDR3 reads CAWSAAGTGVNKLFF. DNA of the CDR3: TGTGCCTGGAGCGCCGCCGGGACAGGGGTGAATAAACTGTTTTTT.

The chain is built from TRBV5-8 and TRBJ1-5, with D possibly matching TRBD1 (6 bases). The CDR3 is made up of 15 amino acids. The germline CDR1 and CDR2 sequences are SGHTS and YDEGEE. Trimming removed 2 bases at V and 2 bases at J, with 11 bases between. The CDR3 DNA sequence: TGTGCCAGCAGCTTAGGGGCAGGGGGCAATCAGCCCCAGCATTTT. It encodes CASSLGAGGNQPQHF.

The chain employs TRBV29-1 and TRBJ1-2; D not certain. Trimming shortened V by 6 bases and J by 2 bases, and 16 bases separated the two germline ends. Germline V gene lookup returns CDR1 SQVTM and CDR2 ANQGSEA. This CDR3 spans 14 amino acids. CDR3 in DNA: TGCAGCGTGCCCAACGCGGTACTGAACTATGGCTACACCTTC. The encoded protein is CSVPNAVLNYGYTF.

The chain has TRBV7-3 and TRBJ2-6; the D gene is possibly TRBD1 (6 bases). The ends were cut back, 5 bases at V and 2 bases at J, with 16 bases in the middle. The CDR3 spans 17 residues. Germline CDR1 SGHTA, CDR2 FQGTGA. CDR3 protein: CASSPQKGVAGANVLTF. CDR3 in DNA: TGTGCCAGCAGCCCACAGAAGGGGGTGGCTGGGGCCAACGTCCTGACTTTC.

This sequence joins TRBV28 and TRBJ2-6; D remains unclear. The CDR3 runs 15 residues. Trimming removed 6 bases from V and 0 bases from J, with 9 bases in between. CDR1 is MDHEN, CDR2 SYDVKM, per germline. DNA of the CDR3: TGTGCCAGCAGAGGAGAGCCCTCTGGGGCCAACGTCCTGACTTTC. Translating it yields CASRGEPSGANVLTF.